This T cell receptor (beta chain) was found in a study of T-cell memory formation after mild COVID-19. Study context: Clustering of TCRs was largely donor specific. Overall study results and limits: Chiefly within CM and EM were the contracting CD4+ clones; CD8+ ones were within EMRA. Pre-infection memory already had some responding clones, implying cross-reactive memory joined.

The germline CDR1 and CDR2 sequences are GTSNPN and SVGIG (reference sequence). Trimming pared 6 bases from V and 4 bases from J, leaving 13 bases between. This CDR3 comprises 13 residues. A remark on this clonotype: What it binds is not known.

Constant-segment-primed 5'RACE gave TCR alpha and TCR beta cDNA libraries with sample barcodes and UMIs. TCRdb ran MiXCR on the 5' RACE reads and lists one entry per CDR3 protein. The sample shows about half a million distinct CDR3 sequences, about 18% of them seen only once. The sequenced sample was PBMCs or a T cell subset sorted from them (not recorded which). V is TRBV30 and J is TRBJ1-3; D is unresolved. This clonotype was sampled from an adult woman who had mild COVID-19 (a few samples of this study predate the infection). Cell type and time point are not known. The CDR3 nucleotides are TGTGCCTGCGATAGTGCTGGCGGAAACACCATATATTTT. Amino acid sequence: CACDSAGGNTIYF.